One sample yielded the 13 T cell receptor beta chains listed below, sequenced in a study of CD8 T cells in ankylosing spondylitis. General study points: Ankylosing spondylitis blood appeared to carry a characteristic TCR beta motif of several highly homologous variants.

No antigen is known for these receptors. TCRdb recomputed calls from the 5' RACE reads with MiXCR, one row per CDR3 protein. Of 700,000 to 850,000 distinct CDR3 sequences in the sample, approximately 12% were seen once. Sequencing was carried out using blood, either unsorted or a sorted T cell fraction (not recorded which). The receptors here all came from a male donor with ankylosing spondylitis.

The chain links TRBV5-6 to TRBJ2-5, with D possibly TRBD2 on 6 matching bases. V lost 2 bases and J 2 bases, leaving 10 bases between the germline ends. The germline CDR1 and CDR2 sequences are SGHDT and YYEEEE. The CDR3 extends over 14 amino acids. CDR3 amino acids: CASSFGGKQETQYF. In DNA form, the CDR3 reads TGTGCCAGCAGCTTTGGGGGGAAGCAAGAGACCCAGTACTTC.

J is TRBJ2-4 and V is TRBV5-1; 11 nucleotides match TRBD1. In germline, CDR1 is SGHRS, CDR2 YFSETQ. This CDR3 is built from 15 residues. V dropped 5 bases and J dropped 8; count of bases not matched to a gene: 9. The CDR3 reads CASRTLPGQGDIQYF. The CDR3 bases are TGCGCCAGCAGAACCCTTCCGGGACAGGGGGACATTCAGTACTTC.

This clonotype showed up many times. The genes are TRBV20-1 and TRBJ2-2; no clear D. This CDR3 region has 13 residues. V gave up 7 bases and J gave up 4 bases, with 13 bases separating them. The germline gives CDR1 DFQATT, CDR2 SNEGSKA (reference sequence). CDR3 protein: CSGSFGGTGELFF. CDR3 nucleotides: TGCAGTGGGTCTTTCGGCGGCACCGGGGAGCTGTTTTTT.

This clonotype was seen ten or more times. The gene calls are TRBV20-1 and TRBJ2-7; D not certain. This CDR3 is 12 amino acids long. Germline CDR1 is DFQATT and CDR2 is SNEGSKA (reference sequence). Trimming left V 3 bases short and J 3 bases short, with 9 bases between. The DNA of the CDR3 is TGCAGTGCTAGTGAACAGAGCTACGAGCAGTACTTC. It codes for CSASEQSYEQYF.

This clonotype was seen a handful of times. This rearrangement joins TRBV12-5 to TRBJ1-2, with D possibly matching TRBD1 (6 bases). Germline-derived CDR1 and CDR2 are LGHNT and FRNRAP. V lost 5 bases, J lost 5 bases, and 21 bases lay in between. This CDR3 region has 16 residues. DNA of the CDR3: TGTGCTAGTGGTGCCACAGGGTTCCTAGAATCTTATGGCTACACCTTC. The encoded protein is CASGATGFLESYGYTF.

This clonotype was detected ten times or more. The chain recombines TRBV29-1 with TRBJ2-7, with D tentatively TRBD1 (6 bases). Between the trimmed V and J ends, which lost 3 bases and 3 bases, there was a span of 15 bases. This CDR3 is built from 14 residues. CDR1 is SQVTM, CDR2 ANQGSEA, per germline. The CDR3 nucleotides are TGCAGCGTTGAGACCAGGGGCTCGGTCTACGAGCAGTACTTC. This translates into CSVETRGSVYEQYF.

The sample holds many counts of this clonotype. The rearrangement uses TRBV4-3 and TRBJ1-2; D is undetermined. Germline V lookup: CDR1 LGHNA, CDR2 YSLEER. The CDR3 is 14 amino acids. Trimming pared 0 bases from V and 8 bases from J, leaving 13 bases between. This CDR3 reads CASSQDWGLWGYTF. The CDR3 DNA reads TGCGCCAGCAGCCAAGATTGGGGTTTGTGGGGCTACACCTTC.

The CDR3 DNA is TGTGCCAGCAGCTTGACAGCTAGCGGGGACTACAATGAGCAGTTCTTC. The encoded protein is CASSLTASGDYNEQFF. V usage is TRBV5-4 and J usage is TRBJ2-1; TRBD2 matches at 9 bases. This CDR3 has 16 amino acids. Germline V gives CDR1 SGHNT, CDR2 YYREEE (reference sequence). V lost 1 base to trimming and J lost 3 bases; unmatched junction nucleotides: 5.

This clonotype was detected only a few times. The J gene is TRBJ2-3, the V gene TRBV4-3; tentatively, D is TRBD1 (5 bases). V lost 5 bases, J lost 2 bases, and 11 bases lay in between. In germline, CDR1 is LGHNA, CDR2 YSLEER. The CDR3 extends over 14 amino acids. Here the CDR3 reads CASSFDSNTDTQYF. CDR3 coding DNA: TGCGCCAGCAGCTTTGACAGCAACACAGATACGCAGTATTTT.

This clonotype was picked up a small number of times. The chain recombines TRBV3-1 with TRBJ2-7, with 10 bases aligning to TRBD1. The CDR3 contains 15 residues. The germline V gene encodes CDR1 LGHDT and CDR2 YNNKEL (reference sequence). J gave up 5 bases and V 3 bases, and 7 bases lay outside the gene matches. The CDR3 region is CASSQLTGGHDEQYF. The CDR3 region has the DNA TGTGCCAGCAGCCAGTTGACAGGGGGCCACGACGAGCAGTACTTC.

The chain has TRBV20-1 and TRBJ2-1; 10 nucleotides align to TRBD2. This CDR3 is built from 16 residues. The junction had 7 bases not matched to a gene; V was cut back by 2 bases and J by 3 bases. Germline V gene data show CDR1 as DFQATT and CDR2 as SNEGSKA (reference sequence). Here the CDR3 DNA reads TGCAGTGCTAGACTAGCGGGGGCCTCCTTCTACAATGAGCAGTTCTTC. Its protein product is CSARLAGASFYNEQFF.

This clonotype was picked up a small number of times. The V and J genes are TRBV7-2 and TRBJ1-5; 9 bases match TRBD1. V gave up 6 bases and J gave up 2 bases; unmatched junction bases: 2. Germline CDR1 and CDR2: SGHTA and FQGNSA. CDR3 length: 14 amino acids. The CDR3 sequence is CASRDRGRNQPQHF. The DNA for the CDR3 is TGTGCCAGCAGGGACAGGGGCCGCAATCAGCCCCAGCATTTT. The full variable domain, rest sourced from reference TRBV7-2 and TRBJ1-5, is GAGVSQSPSNKVTEKGKDVELRCDPISGHTALYWYRQSLGQGLEFLIYFQGNSAPDKSGLPSDRFSAERTGGSVSTLTIQRTQQEDSAVYLCASRDRGRNQPQHFGDGTRLSIL.

This clonotype occurred many times. V usage is TRBV7-2 and J usage is TRBJ2-4; 8 bases line up with TRBD2. The CDR3 covers 14 residues. CDR1 SGHTA and CDR2 FQGNSA come from the germline V gene. Losses at the gene ends were 2 bases for V and 9 bases for J; bases not matched to a gene: 6. CDR3 sequence: CASSLKSGGSIQYF. CDR3 nucleotide sequence: TGTGCCAGCAGCTTAAAGTCGGGAGGGAGCATTCAGTACTTC.